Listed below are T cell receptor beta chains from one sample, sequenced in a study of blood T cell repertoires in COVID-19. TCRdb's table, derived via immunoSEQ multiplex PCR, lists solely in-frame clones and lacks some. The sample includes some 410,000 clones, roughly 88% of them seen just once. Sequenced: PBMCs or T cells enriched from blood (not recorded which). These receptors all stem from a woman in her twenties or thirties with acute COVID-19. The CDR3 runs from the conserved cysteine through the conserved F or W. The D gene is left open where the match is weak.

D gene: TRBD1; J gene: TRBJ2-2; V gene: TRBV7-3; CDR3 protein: CASSSAGGSGELFF; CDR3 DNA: TGTGCCAGCAGCTCAGCAGGGGGCTCCGGGGAGCTGTTTTTT
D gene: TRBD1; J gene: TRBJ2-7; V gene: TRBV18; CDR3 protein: CASSQTGLAEQYF; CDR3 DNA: TGTGCCAGCTCGCAGACAGGGCTCGCCGAGCAGTACTTC
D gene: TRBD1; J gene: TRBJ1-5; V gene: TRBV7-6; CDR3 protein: CASSFGTGSNQPQHF; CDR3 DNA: TGTGCCAGCAGCTTCGGGACAGGGAGCAATCAGCCCCAGCATTTT
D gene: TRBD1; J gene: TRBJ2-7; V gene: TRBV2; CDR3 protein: CASRAPRQGQQYF; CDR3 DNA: TGTGCCAGCAGAGCTCCAAGACAGGGGCAGCAGTACTTC
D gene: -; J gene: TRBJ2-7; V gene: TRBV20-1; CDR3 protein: CSAIGGEQYF; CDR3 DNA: TGCAGTGCCATAGGGGGCGAGCAGTACTTC
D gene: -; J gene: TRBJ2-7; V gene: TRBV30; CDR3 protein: CAWSVLQSGYEQYF; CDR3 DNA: TGTGCCTGGAGTGTACTCCAATCAGGTTACGAGCAGTACTTC
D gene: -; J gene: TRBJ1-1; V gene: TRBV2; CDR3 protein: CASSYDGPQNTEAFF; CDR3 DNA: TGTGCCAGCAGTTACGATGGGCCGCAGAACACTGAAGCTTTCTTT
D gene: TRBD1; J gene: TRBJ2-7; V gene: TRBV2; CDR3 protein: CASSSTGSRYEQYF; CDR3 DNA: TGTGCCAGCAGTTCGACAGGGAGCCGCTACGAGCAGTACTTC
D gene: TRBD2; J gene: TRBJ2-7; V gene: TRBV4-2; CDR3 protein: CASSQTSGGASYEQYF; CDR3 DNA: TGTGCCAGCAGCCAGACTAGCGGGGGGGCGTCCTACGAGCAGTACTTC
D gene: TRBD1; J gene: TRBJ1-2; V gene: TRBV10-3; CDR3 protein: CAISESGTGSHRNGYTF; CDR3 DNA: TGTGCCATCAGTGAGTCGGGGACAGGGTCTCATCGTAATGGCTACACCTTC